The 29 T cell receptor beta chains below come from one sample, sequenced in a study of PD-1 blockade in classical Hodgkin lymphoma (dated by TCRdb to about 2020). Per the publication, the time point label means: cycle 1 day 1 (C1D1), immediately before nivolumab initiation. Every trial patient had relapsed after autologous stem cell transplantation, and cohorts A, B and C differed in prior brentuximab vedotin exposure. The library was produced with the immunoSEQ multiplex PCR assay. In TCRdb, the immuneACCESS table is reduced to in-frame sequences with V and J assigned. These tables do not hold every clone; where another copy was compared, an unresolved V gene accounts for under half, and the others remain unexplained. The sample contains over 70,000 clones, approximately 91% of them found a single time. The ten largest make up about 20% of the sample. The sequencing used peripheral blood mononuclear cells (PBMCs), collected at baseline. The receptors here all came from a human donor with classical Hodgkin lymphoma.

The chain has TRBV9 and TRBJ2-7; D remains unclear. Trimming removed 0 bases at V and 4 bases at J, with 11 bases between. This CDR3 comprises 14 residues. The germline V gene has CDR1 SGDLS and CDR2 YYNGEE. CDR3: CASSVGTTSYEQYF. As DNA, the CDR3 is TGTGCCAGCAGCGTAGGAACTACCAGTTACGAGCAGTACTTC.

This chain connects TRBV7-9 to TRBJ1-2; weak D call: TRBD1 (6 bases). The CDR3 runs 16 residues. Germline V CDR1 and CDR2: SEHNR, FQNEAQ (reference sequence). Trimming pared 4 bases from V and 5 bases from J, leaving 20 bases between. The CDR3 loop reads CASSSYYRAPWYGYTF. The CDR3 DNA sequence: TGTGCCAGCAGCTCGTATTACAGGGCTCCTTGGTATGGCTACACCTTC.

The rearrangement uses TRBV29-1 and TRBJ2-1, with a weak D call TRBD2 (5 bases). V dropped 4 bases and J dropped 6 bases, with 13 bases sitting between them. Germline V lookup: CDR1 SQVTM, CDR2 ANQGSEA. CDR3 size: 13 residues. The CDR3 reads CSVGGQHTNEQFF. The CDR3 DNA reads TGCAGCGTTGGCGGGCAACATACCAATGAGCAGTTCTTC.

The V gene is TRBV7-2, the J gene TRBJ2-1; the match to TRBD2 covers 12 bases. This CDR3 is 16 amino acids long. CDR1 SGHTA and CDR2 FQGNSA come from the germline V gene. The V and J ends lost 4 bases and 8 bases, in that order; junction bases with no gene match: 9. In DNA form, the CDR3 reads TGTGCCAGCAGCTGGGGGGGACTAGCGGGTAGGGATGAGCAGTTCTTC. Translated, it gives CASSWGGLAGRDEQFF.

This chain connects TRBV13 to TRBJ2-7; weak D call: TRBD2 (5 bases). The V end was cut by 5 bases, the J end by 2 bases, with 16 bases between. CDR1 is PRHDT and CDR2 is FYEKMQ in the germline V gene (reference sequence). The CDR3 is 15 residues long. The CDR3 reads CASSLRTVSTYEQYF. In DNA, the CDR3 is TGTGCCAGCAGCCTCCGGACTGTTAGCACCTACGAGCAGTACTTC.

The rearrangement uses TRBV6-5 and TRBJ1-5; tentatively, D is TRBD1 (5 bases). Trimming removed 6 bases from V and 7 bases from J, with 19 bases in between. This CDR3 contains 15 residues. Germline V lookup: CDR1 MNHEY, CDR2 SVGAGI. The CDR3 region has the DNA TGTGCCAGCAGCCTACAGCGAGTCCGGGGGCAGCCCCAGCATTTT. Translation: CASSLQRVRGQPQHF.

This chain uses TRBV27 with TRBJ2-1; unclear D gene. The CDR3 has 11 amino acids. CDR1 and CDR2 (germline): MNHEY, SMNVEV (reference sequence). Trimming cost V 6 bases and J 6 bases, with 6 bases left between them. Here the CDR3 DNA reads TGTGCCAGCAGGGCAGTCAATGAGCAGTTCTTC. Its translation: CASRAVNEQFF.

The V gene is TRBV30, the J gene TRBJ1-3, with TRBD1 as a possible D gene (6 bases). CDR3 length equals 15 residues. V lost 0 bases to trimming and J lost 7 bases, with 16 bases between them. Germline V gene data show CDR1 as GTSNPN and CDR2 as SVGIG (reference sequence). CDR3 region: CAWSVNLGARNTIYF. Written as DNA, the CDR3 is TGTGCCTGGAGTGTAAATCTGGGGGCGCGGAACACCATATATTTT.

This chain connects TRBV28 to TRBJ2-3, with D unclear. V lost 6 bases to trimming and J lost 1 base, with 5 bases between them. The CDR3 consists of 12 residues. Germline V gives CDR1 MDHEN, CDR2 SYDVKM. CDR3 in DNA: TGTGCCAGCAGCTCAGGCACAGATACGCAGTATTTT. Encoded protein: CASSSGTDTQYF.

V is TRBV7-2 and J is TRBJ2-5; D may be TRBD1 (6 bases). V lost 7 bases to trimming and J lost 4 bases, with 19 bases between them. The germline CDR1 and CDR2 sequences are SGHTA and FQGNSA. This CDR3 is 15 amino acids long. CDR3 loop: CASKNSGQLLETQYF. The CDR3, as DNA: TGTGCCAGCAAGAACAGTGGACAGCTCCTAGAGACCCAGTACTTC. Full variable domain (remainder filled in from reference TRBV7-2 and TRBJ2-5): GAGVSQSPSNKVTEKGKDVELRCDPISGHTALYWYRQSLGQGLEFLIYFQGNSAPDKSGLPSDRFSAERTGGSVSTLTIQRTQQEDSAVYLCASKNSGQLLETQYFGPGTRLLVL.

This rearrangement joins TRBV5-4 to TRBJ2-1, with 7 nucleotides matching TRBD2. This CDR3 spans 15 amino acids. V was clipped by 1 base and J by 9 bases; unmatched bases: 10. Germline CDR1 is SGHNT and CDR2 is YYREEE (reference sequence). CDR3 amino acids: CASSLWWEGPGEQFF. In DNA form, the CDR3 reads TGTGCCAGCAGCTTGTGGTGGGAGGGCCCAGGTGAGCAGTTCTTC.

The chain uses TRBV28 and TRBJ1-1; TRBD1 matches 8 bases. The CDR3 covers 14 residues. Germline assignment: CDR1 MDHEN and CDR2 SYDVKM. The ends lost 6 bases at V and 1 base at J; junction bases unmatched: 4. The CDR3 here is CASSSGQGNTEAFF. CDR3 DNA: TGTGCCAGCAGCTCAGGACAGGGGAACACTGAAGCTTTCTTT.

V and J are TRBV19 and TRBJ2-5, with D maybe TRBD2 (6 bases). V lost 3 bases, J lost 1 base, and 15 bases lay in between. Germline CDR1 is LNHDA and CDR2 is SQIVND (reference sequence). The CDR3 runs 16 residues. This CDR3 is CASSMGRLATQETQYF. For the CDR3, the DNA is TGTGCCAGTAGTATGGGACGGCTAGCGACCCAAGAGACCCAGTACTTC.

This clone was observed a handful of times. The V and J genes are TRBV10-1 and TRBJ2-7, with D hard to call. The length of the CDR3 is 13 residues. The germline gives CDR1 WNHNN, CDR2 SYGVQD (reference sequence). Trimming left V 2 bases short and J 2 bases short, with 7 bases between. The CDR3: CASSERGTYEQYF. The DNA for the CDR3 is TGCGCCAGCAGTGAGCGCGGAACCTACGAGCAGTACTTC.

This sequence joins TRBV5-4 and TRBJ1-1; 11 bases fit TRBD1. This CDR3 is 15 amino acids long. Germline CDR1 reads SGHNT; CDR2 reads YYREEE (reference sequence). V dropped 4 bases and J dropped 10; count of bases not matched to a gene: 12. CDR3 nucleotides: TGTGCCAGCAGCCCGGCCCGGGACAGGGGGGTTGGAGCTTTCTTT. Translation: CASSPARDRGVGAFF. Variable domain in full (rest from reference TRBV5-4 and TRBJ1-1): ETGVTQSPTHLIKTRGQQVTLRCSSQSGHNTVSWYQQALGQGPQFIFQYYREEENGRGNFPPRFSGLQFPNYSSELNVNALELDDSALYLCASSPARDRGVGAFFGQGTRLTVV.

The chain is built from TRBV18 and TRBJ2-7, with 9 bases identical to TRBD1. The CDR3 loop spans 14 amino acids. Germline CDR1 is KGHSH and CDR2 is LQKENI. V dropped 4 bases and J dropped 4; count of bases not matched to a gene: 5. The CDR3: CASSLQTGGYEQYF. CDR3 bases: TGTGCCAGCTCACTCCAGACAGGGGGTTACGAGCAGTACTTC.

V usage is TRBV5-4 and J usage is TRBJ2-3, with 12 bases matching TRBD2. The V and J ends lost 2 bases and 2 bases, in that order; junction bases with no gene match: 3. CDR1 and CDR2 from the germline V gene are SGHNT and YYREEE (reference sequence). This CDR3 contains 16 residues. This CDR3 reads CASSFLAGGTTDTQYF. For the CDR3, the DNA is TGTGCCAGCAGCTTCCTAGCGGGAGGGACCACAGATACGCAGTATTTT. Looking up the rest from reference TRBV5-4 and TRBJ2-3 gives the full variable domain: ETGVTQSPTHLIKTRGQQVTLRCSSQSGHNTVSWYQQALGQGPQFIFQYYREEENGRGNFPPRFSGLQFPNYSSELNVNALELDDSALYLCASSFLAGGTTDTQYFGPGTRLTVL.

V gene TRBV5-6 combines with J gene TRBJ2-7; D is undetermined. This CDR3 is built from 12 residues. The V end lost 7 bases, the J end lost 2 bases, and 10 bases lay between the germline ends. The V gene's germline CDR1 is SGHDT and CDR2 YYEEEE. The CDR3 is CASEASPYEQYF. The CDR3 coding sequence is TGTGCCAGCGAGGCCAGCCCCTACGAGCAGTACTTC.

This chain joins TRBV9 and TRBJ2-6, with no clear D. Germline CDR1 SGDLS, CDR2 YYNGEE. The CDR3 has 15 residues. V was trimmed by 0 bases and J by 0 bases, leaving 4 bases between them. In DNA form, the CDR3 reads TGTGCCAGCAGCGTAGCGGACTCTGGGGCCAACGTCCTGACTTTC. Its protein product is CASSVADSGANVLTF.

The chain couples TRBV6-5 to TRBJ1-3, with no clear D. This CDR3 contains 14 residues. Germline assignment: CDR1 MNHEY and CDR2 SVGAGI. V lost 2 bases to trimming and J lost 0 bases, with 5 bases between them. In DNA, the CDR3 is TGTGCCAGCAGTTACGGTCTCTCTGGAAACACCATATATTTT. Encoded protein: CASSYGLSGNTIYF.

The chain uses TRBV5-1 and TRBJ2-1; D is ambiguous. The CDR3 runs to 13 residues. The germline V and J ends were trimmed by 3 bases and 9 bases, with 13 bases remaining between them. CDR1 and CDR2 (germline): SGHRS, YFSETQ. DNA of the CDR3: TGCGCCAGCAGCTCGGGCGGTATGGGTGAGCAGTTCTTC. Its protein product is CASSSGGMGEQFF.

This clone appeared a few times. The chain couples TRBV30 to TRBJ2-3; perhaps TRBD2 as D (5 bases). The CDR3 runs to 14 residues. CDR1 is GTSNPN, CDR2 SVGIG, per germline (reference sequence). V was cut by 5 bases and J by 3 bases, with 15 bases left in between. The DNA for the CDR3 is TGTGCCTGGGTCTTCGCAGGAGGAACAGATACGCAGTATTTT. Protein sequence: CAWVFAGGTDTQYF.

This chain connects TRBV15 to TRBJ2-1, with no clear D. This CDR3 region has 12 residues. The V gene's germline CDR1 is LNHNV and CDR2 YYDKDF (reference sequence). Trimming cost V 0 bases and J 8 bases, with 5 bases left between them. The CDR3 region has the DNA TGTGCCACCAGCAGAGATCCCCATGAGCAGTTCTTC. Translated: CATSRDPHEQFF.

The genes are TRBV6-1 and TRBJ1-5; the D gene is possibly TRBD1 (5 bases). Trimming shortened V by 5 bases and J by 7 bases, and 18 bases separated the two germline ends. Germline CDR1 reads MNHNS; CDR2 reads SASEGT. CDR3 length equals 15 residues. CDR3 residues: CASSTEPGGNQPQHF. The CDR3 DNA is TGTGCCAGCAGTACCGAGCCGGGGGGAAACCAGCCCCAGCATTTT.

V and J are TRBV29-1 and TRBJ2-1, with 9 bases lining up with TRBD2. The CDR3 loop spans 14 amino acids. The ends lost 7 bases at V and 4 bases at J; junction bases unmatched: 8. Germline V lookup: CDR1 SQVTM, CDR2 ANQGSEA. CDR3 in amino acids: CSAQETSGYNEQFF. The DNA for the CDR3 is TGCAGCGCCCAGGAGACTAGCGGTTACAATGAGCAGTTCTTC.

This clone was seen a single time. This chain connects TRBV4-3 to TRBJ1-1; TRBD1 might be the D (5 bases). Trimming pared 0 bases from V and 8 bases from J, leaving 16 bases between. This CDR3 has 15 residues. Per germline, CDR1 LGHNA and CDR2 YSLEER. The CDR3 loop reads CASSQDVGRELEAFF. The DNA of the CDR3 is TGCGCCAGCAGCCAAGATGTCGGCAGGGAGCTGGAAGCTTTCTTT.

V usage is TRBV7-9 and J usage is TRBJ2-7; D gene uncertain. The CDR3 has 11 amino acids. V dropped 3 bases and J dropped 5 bases, with 5 bases sitting between them. From germline, CDR1 is SEHNR and CDR2 FQNEAQ (reference sequence). The CDR3 sequence: CASSFGNEQYF. Here the CDR3 DNA reads TGTGCCAGCAGCTTCGGCAACGAGCAGTACTTC.

V gene TRBV5-4 combines with J gene TRBJ1-1; D possibly corresponds to TRBD1 (6 bases). V was clipped by 3 bases and J by 2 bases, with 11 bases between them. The germline V gene encodes CDR1 SGHNT and CDR2 YYREEE (reference sequence). This CDR3 has 14 amino acids. CDR3 coding DNA: TGTGCCAGCAGCTCCGACAGGACCAACACTGAAGCTTTCTTT. It translates to CASSSDRTNTEAFF.

In this sample, this clone turned up once. The gene calls are TRBV28 and TRBJ1-4; D possibly corresponds to TRBD1 (5 bases). CDR3 length: 15 amino acids. V lost 2 bases and J 0 bases, leaving 7 bases between the germline ends. Germline V CDR1 and CDR2: MDHEN, SYDVKM. The CDR3 region has the DNA TGTGCCAGCAGTTTACAGGGTGCAACTAATGAAAAACTGTTTTTT. It is translated as CASSLQGATNEKLFF.